These 17 T cell receptor beta chains originate from one sample sequenced in a study of T cells in Graves' hyperthyroidism and ophthalmopathy. The TCR beta CDR3 regions underwent amplification using RNA transcripts as the source. Carried out on the TCR CDR3, a first-round RT-PCR used the HTBI primer set. TCRdb processed the multiplex PCR reads anew with MiXCR; each CDR3 protein has one entry. The repertoire includes around 610,000 distinct CDR3 sequences, about 15% of them detected once, and roughly 4.3% sits in the top ten. The sample comprised blood. The source of these receptors is a woman in her thirties or forties with Graves' ophthalmopathy.

As regards this clonotype: A much larger clone differs from this one at a single base, so this may be a read error. This chain connects TRBV7-2 to TRBJ2-7; TRBD1 is a possible D gene (6 bases). The CDR3 length is 16 residues. CDR1 is SGHTA, CDR2 FQGNSA, per germline. The CDR3 DNA reads as TGTGCCAGCAGCCCACAAGCAGGGGATGCGAACTACGGGCAGTACTTC. As protein: CASSPQAGDANYGQYF.

This clonotype showed up just a few times. The V call is TRBV2, the J call TRBJ1-3; 8 nucleotides match TRBD1. With 0 bases clipped from V and 2 bases from J, the junction kept 3 bases outside the gene matches. CDR1 SNHLY and CDR2 FYNNEI come from the germline V gene. The CDR3 runs 16 residues. CDR3 residues: CASSEAVDRAGNTIYF. For the CDR3, the DNA is TGTGCCAGCAGTGAAGCGGTGGACAGGGCTGGAAACACCATATATTTT.

This clonotype occurred a few times. The chain links TRBV28 to TRBJ2-7; possibly TRBD2 for D (5 bases). V lost 8 bases and J 4 bases, leaving 12 bases between the germline ends. Germline V gene lookup returns CDR1 MDHEN and CDR2 SYDVKM. The CDR3 is 12 amino acids. This CDR3 reads CASGRRFYEQYF. The CDR3 coding sequence is TGTGCCAGCGGGCGGAGGTTTTACGAGCAGTACTTC.

This clonotype was observed many times. The V and J genes are TRBV5-1 and TRBJ2-2; TRBD1 is a possible D gene (6 bases). The CDR3 is 14 amino acids. CDR1 and CDR2 from the germline V gene are SGHRS and YFSETQ. The ends were cut back, 4 bases at V and 3 bases at J, with 10 bases in the middle. The CDR3 DNA reads as TGCGCCAGCAGCCCTCAGGGGTACACCGGGGAGCTGTTTTTT. It encodes CASSPQGYTGELFF.

This clonotype occurred many times. The chain recombines TRBV7-9 with TRBJ2-7; TRBD2 aligns across 7 bases. The CDR3 sequence is 13 residues long. With V trimmed by 2 bases and J by 9 bases, 7 bases remained unmatched. Per germline, CDR1 SEHNR and CDR2 FQNEAQ (reference sequence). Here the CDR3 DNA reads TGTGCCAGCAGCTTACGGAGCGGGATAGCGCAGTACTTC. Translating gives CASSLRSGIAQYF. Using reference TRBV7-9 and TRBJ2-7 for the parts outside the CDR3, the full variable domain is DTGVSQNPRHKITKRGQNVTFRCDPISEHNRLYWYRQTLGQGPEFLTYFQNEAQLEKSRLLSDRFSAERPKGSFSTLEIQRTEQGDSAMYLCASSLRSGIAQYFGPGTRLTVT.

This clonotype was observed many times. Germline is not matched at one junction end, which may reflect a read error. This chain connects TRBV15 to TRBJ2-4, with TRBD2 as a possible D gene (6 bases). The CDR3 length is 13 residues. Per the germline V gene, CDR1 is LNHNV and CDR2 is YYDKDF (reference sequence). The CDR3 bases are TGTGCCACCAGCGTGGGACTTGAAAACACTCAGTACTTC. It is translated as CATSVGLENTQYF.

This clonotype was counted a single time. This chain uses TRBV20-1 with TRBJ2-7; no clear D gene. Trimming shortened V by 7 bases and J by 6 bases, and 10 bases separated the two germline ends. The CDR3 covers 10 residues. Looked up from germline, CDR1 is DFQATT and CDR2 is SNEGSKA (reference sequence). CDR3 amino acids: CSVPRGEQYF. The DNA for the CDR3 is TGCAGTGTCCCAAGAGGCGAGCAGTACTTC.

The sample holds many counts of this clonotype. This chain joins TRBV28 and TRBJ1-5; D remains unclear. The CDR3 loop spans 17 amino acids. V lost 2 bases, J lost 3 bases, and 17 bases lay in between. Per germline, CDR1 MDHEN and CDR2 SYDVKM. The CDR3 is CASSLGLLRHYNQPQHF. The CDR3 coding sequence is TGTGCCAGCAGTTTAGGCCTCCTTCGACATTACAATCAGCCCCAGCATTTT.

The chain links TRBV29-1 to TRBJ2-2; 9 bases are a match to TRBD2. The CDR3 is 13 residues long. Unmatched junction bases numbered 5, after V lost 7 bases and J lost 5 bases. Germline V gene data show CDR1 as SQVTM and CDR2 as ANQGSEA. CDR3 sequence (DNA): TGCAGCGCGGCTAGCGGGAAGACCGGGGAGCTGTTTTTT. Translated, it gives CSAASGKTGELFF.

This clonotype was found many times. The CDR3 bases are TGTGCCAGTAGTGGAGTGGACATCAATCAGCCCCAGCATTTT. Translated: CASSGVDINQPQHF. This sequence joins TRBV19 and TRBJ1-5, with D perhaps TRBD1 (5 bases). V dropped 5 bases and J dropped 3 bases, with 11 bases sitting between them. The CDR3 spans 14 residues. Looked up from germline, CDR1 is LNHDA and CDR2 is SQIVND (reference sequence).

This clonotype has a handful of counts. The rearrangement uses TRBV7-2 and TRBJ2-7; tentative D call: TRBD1 (5 bases). CDR1 is SGHTA and CDR2 is FQGNSA in the germline V gene. The CDR3 is made up of 14 amino acids. The V gene lost 3 bases and the J gene lost 1 base, with 10 bases spanning the gap. CDR3 nucleotide sequence: TGTGCCAGCAGCTTTAAAACAGGTTCCTACGAGCAGTACTTC. It specifies CASSFKTGSYEQYF.

The sample holds many counts of this clonotype. The chain joins TRBV6-5 to TRBJ2-2; 14 bases are a match to TRBD2. J was trimmed by 8 bases and V by 2 bases; bases with no gene match: 7. CDR1 is MNHEY and CDR2 is SVGAGI in the germline V gene. This CDR3 is built from 17 residues. The CDR3 sequence is CASSYNRGLAGEGELFF. The CDR3, as DNA: TGTGCCAGCAGTTACAATCGGGGACTAGCGGGAGAGGGGGAGCTGTTTTTT.

This clonotype was counted ten times or more. This chain joins TRBV2 and TRBJ1-5, with D tentatively TRBD1 (6 bases). Per the germline V gene, CDR1 is SNHLY and CDR2 is FYNNEI. V shed 8 bases and J shed 7 bases, with 15 bases lying between them. The CDR3 has 13 residues. The CDR3 here is CASSTWGRQPQHF. The CDR3 DNA reads as TGTGCCAGCTCCACTTGGGGGCGGCAGCCCCAGCATTTT. The full variable domain, in which reference TRBV2 and TRBJ1-5 provide the parts outside the CDR3, is EPEVTQTPSHQVTQMGQEVILRCVPISNHLYFYWYRQILGQKVEFLVSFYNNEISEKSEIFDDQFSVERPDGSNFTLKIRSTKLEDSAMYFCASSTWGRQPQHFGDGTRLSIL.

This clonotype has a handful of counts. The chain recombines TRBV30 with TRBJ2-7, with D possibly TRBD2 on 6 matching bases. The CDR3 runs to 14 residues. The V end was cut by 0 bases, the J end by 2 bases, with 11 bases between. Germline values: CDR1 GTSNPN, CDR2 SVGIG (reference sequence). The CDR3 bases are TGTGCCTGGAGTGTCGGGAGTGGGACCTACGAGCAGTACTTC. Translating it yields CAWSVGSGTYEQYF.

V usage is TRBV19 and J usage is TRBJ1-1; D ambiguous. This CDR3 is 15 amino acids long. Per germline, CDR1 LNHDA and CDR2 SQIVND (reference sequence). V shed 7 bases and J shed 3 bases, with 18 bases lying between them. CDR3 sequence reads: CASTLEPGQDTEAFF. The CDR3 nucleotides are TGTGCCAGTACCCTAGAACCGGGCCAGGACACTGAAGCTTTCTTT.

This clonotype has a count of ten or more. The chain combines TRBV12-3 or TRBV12-4 with TRBJ2-2, with 10 bases identical to TRBD2. V was clipped by 6 bases and J by 9 bases; unmatched bases: 13. The CDR3 spans 16 residues. The CDR3 region has the DNA TGTGCCAGCAGCTTCCCCCCAGCGGGAGGGCCTTGGGAGCTGTTTTTT. Its protein product is CASSFPPAGGPWELFF.

This clonotype has ten or more counts. The V call is TRBV6-5, the J call TRBJ2-7; D gene ambiguous. The CDR3 runs to 16 residues. Germline values: CDR1 MNHEY, CDR2 SVGAGI. The ends were cut back, 0 bases at V and 0 bases at J, with 12 bases in the middle. DNA for the CDR3: TGTGCCAGCAGTTACTCGGGTTCTCGCAACTCCTACGAGCAGTACTTC. It codes for CASSYSGSRNSYEQYF.